This entry lists 23 T cell receptor beta chains sequenced from one sample in a study of spatial heterogeneity in lung cancer (dated by TCRdb to about 2019). The library was built by means of 5' RACE. Sequencing used a NextSeq 500. In TCRdb, the public reads were trimmed at Q25 with fastp and aligned with MiXCR, with productive beta chains retained. Rows are unified per CDR3 protein, each entry keeping the most common DNA and genes. For this sample there are approximately 9,400 distinct CDR3 sequences; over 9.5% appear just once. Around 14% of the sample lies in the top ten. The time point label of this sample denotes: sample taken at primary tumor resection. Paper-wide results and their limitations: A correlation was observed between the number of expanded intratumoral alpha and beta TCRs and the tumor nonsynonymous mutation count.

The antigens of these receptors remain unknown. Sequencing used lung tumor tissue, obtained at surgery. These receptors were obtained from a female donor with early-stage non-small cell lung cancer.

J is TRBJ2-2 and V is TRBV6-5, with TRBD2 identical over 7 bases. The CDR3 sequence is 15 residues long. The ends lost 6 bases at V and 0 bases at J; junction bases unmatched: 4. CDR1 MNHEY and CDR2 SVGAGI come from the germline V gene. The CDR3 nucleotides are TGTGCCAGCAGCCCGGGACTATCGAACACCGGGGAGCTGTTTTTT. Translated, it gives CASSPGLSNTGELFF.

This clonotype was detected many times. This CDR3 reads CSAVSRGTNYGYTF. The CDR3 region has the DNA TGCAGTGCTGTGAGTCGTGGCACCAACTATGGCTACACCTTC. The chain is built from TRBV20-1 and TRBJ1-2; D is ambiguous. The CDR3 length is 14 residues. Per germline, CDR1 DFQATT and CDR2 SNEGSKA (reference sequence). V lost 5 bases and J 2 bases, leaving 15 bases between the germline ends.

This clonotype was seen more than once but under ten times. The CDR3 reads CASSQDLRLNYGYTF. The CDR3 DNA reads TGCGCCAGCAGCCAAGATTTACGGCTTAACTATGGCTACACCTTC. The chain employs TRBV4-3 and TRBJ1-2; no reliable D call. The CDR3 is 15 residues long. The germline gives CDR1 LGHNA, CDR2 YSLEER. Trimming removed 0 bases from V and 1 base from J, with 9 bases in between.

The sample holds many counts of this clonotype. The chain carries TRBV12-3 or TRBV12-4 and TRBJ2-7, with 8 bases aligning to TRBD1. The CDR3 consists of 13 residues. V shed 5 bases and J 6 bases; nucleotides not matched to a gene: 6. As DNA, the CDR3 is TGTGCCAGCAGTAAGGGGACAGGTCTCGAGCAGTACTTC. It codes for CASSKGTGLEQYF.

This clonotype was seen ten or more times. The V call is TRBV7-2, the J call TRBJ2-5, with 10 positions matching TRBD2. The CDR3 length is 17 residues. CDR1 and CDR2 (germline): SGHTA, FQGNSA. Trimming cost V 3 bases and J 1 base; bases outside gene matches: 8. The CDR3 DNA sequence: TGTGCCAGCAGCTTTTACCTAGCGGGAGCAATCCAAGAGACCCAGTACTTC. It specifies CASSFYLAGAIQETQYF.

This clonotype was seen ten or more times. The chain combines TRBV5-1 with TRBJ2-7; no definite D call. The CDR3 totals 17 residues. V was cut by 1 base and J by 1 base, with 18 bases left in between. Germline CDR1 reads SGHRS; CDR2 reads YFSETQ. CDR3: CASSLKGWAPSSYEQYF. The CDR3 region has the DNA TGCGCCAGCAGCTTGAAAGGGTGGGCCCCCTCTTCCTACGAGCAGTACTTC.

This clonotype was counted a few times. The chain recombines TRBV20-1 with TRBJ2-2; D remains unclear. Trimming stripped 5 bases from V and 2 bases from J, with 15 bases between. Germline loops: CDR1 DFQATT, CDR2 SNEGSKA (reference sequence). This CDR3 contains 15 residues. The chain's CDR3 is CSAPRLFPNTGELFF. Here the CDR3 DNA reads TGCAGTGCTCCCCGTCTCTTCCCCAACACCGGGGAGCTGTTTTTT.

This chain connects TRBV20-1 to TRBJ2-6; tentatively, D is TRBD1 or TRBD2 (6 bases each). Germline CDR1 reads DFQATT; CDR2 reads SNEGSKA (reference sequence). V was shortened by 6 bases and J by 0 bases, with 15 bases between the two germline ends. CDR3 length: 16 residues. The CDR3 DNA sequence: TGCAGTGCCCCAATGGGGGGACACTCTGGGGCCAACGTCCTGACTTTC. This translates into CSAPMGGHSGANVLTF.

The chain has TRBV6-2 or TRBV6-3 and TRBJ2-1; the D call may be TRBD1 or TRBD2 (5 bases each). V lost 7 bases and J lost 1, with 11 bases in between. CDR3 length: 14 amino acids. Germline V gene sequence: CDR1 MNHEY, CDR2 SVGEGT. The CDR3 DNA reads TGTGCCAGCACCCGTTGGGGGTCCTACAATGAGCAGTTCTTC. It translates to CASTRWGSYNEQFF.

The chain is built from TRBV4-3 and TRBJ1-2; 8 nucleotides agree with TRBD1. This CDR3 comprises 16 residues. The ends lost 0 bases at V and 4 bases at J; junction bases unmatched: 7. Germline V lookup: CDR1 LGHNA, CDR2 YSLEER. DNA of the CDR3: TGCGCCAGCAGCCAAGATATGACAGGGGATCGCTATGGCTACACCTTC. Encoded protein: CASSQDMTGDRYGYTF.

This clonotype has a count of ten or more. This chain uses TRBV20-1 with TRBJ1-5; the D is unclear. Germline V gene data show CDR1 as DFQATT and CDR2 as SNEGSKA (reference sequence). The V and J ends lost 0 bases and 2 bases respectively, with 11 bases between them. This CDR3 is built from 15 residues. The CDR3 DNA reads TGCAGTGCTAGAGATGAGGGTAAGGGCAATCAGCCCCAGCATTTT. Translating gives CSARDEGKGNQPQHF.

This chain joins TRBV5-1 and TRBJ2-5; no firm D call. The CDR3 loop spans 13 amino acids. Germline V gene sequence: CDR1 SGHRS, CDR2 YFSETQ. Between the trimmed V and J ends, which lost 5 bases and 5 bases, there was a span of 13 bases. Here the CDR3 DNA reads TGCGCCAGCAGTTCCCAGTCTGGGGAGACCCAGTACTTC. Protein: CASSSQSGETQYF. Combining the CDR3 with reference TRBV5-1 and TRBJ2-5 gives the whole variable domain KAGVTQTPRYLIKTRGQQVTLSCSPISGHRSVSWYQQTPGQGLQFLFEYFSETQRNKGNFPGRFSGRQFSNSRSEMNVSTLELGDSALYLCASSSQSGETQYFGPGTRLLVL.

This clonotype is medium-sized (0.01 to 0.1%) within its sample. The chain recombines TRBV20-1 with TRBJ2-3, with D possibly TRBD2 on 6 matching bases. Germline lookup yields CDR1 DFQATT and CDR2 SNEGSKA (reference sequence). The CDR3 sequence is 15 residues long. V was cut by 3 bases and J by 2 bases, with 15 bases left in between. The CDR3 nucleotides are TGCAGTGCTAGCCCCGAGCTAGCGAACACAGATACGCAGTATTTT. Amino acid sequence: CSASPELANTDTQYF.

The genes are TRBV29-1 and TRBJ2-3; D is perhaps TRBD2 (5 bases). The length of the CDR3 is 15 residues. Germline lookup yields CDR1 SQVTM and CDR2 ANQGSEA. V lost 7 bases and J 4 bases, leaving 21 bases between the germline ends. CDR3 in DNA: TGCAGCGCCCCCATTTATTGGCGGGCGGCAGATACGCAGTATTTT. Translated, it gives CSAPIYWRAADTQYF.

This clonotype appeared a few times. The chain combines TRBV7-2 with TRBJ2-7; D may be TRBD1 (7 bases). Germline CDR1 reads SGHTA; CDR2 reads FQGNSA. The CDR3 spans 16 residues. The ends were cut back, 5 bases at V and 2 bases at J, with 19 bases in the middle. The CDR3 DNA reads TGTGCCAGCAGCCGATATGGAGGGGGCGAGACCTACGAGCAGTACTTC. Protein sequence: CASSRYGGGETYEQYF.

This clonotype is medium-sized in the sample. The chain joins TRBV2 to TRBJ2-2; D is undetermined. The CDR3 sequence is 15 residues long. Germline CDR1 reads SNHLY; CDR2 reads FYNNEI. V was clipped by 3 bases and J by 4 bases, with 12 bases between them. CDR3 coding DNA: TGTGCCAGCAGTGATCCTGGTGCAGGCACCGGGGAGCTGTTTTTT. It yields the protein CASSDPGAGTGELFF.

This clonotype was detected many times. The V and J genes are TRBV5-1 and TRBJ2-1, with D tentatively TRBD2 (6 bases). This CDR3 spans 13 amino acids. Trimming shortened V by 7 bases and J by 6 bases, and 14 bases separated the two germline ends. CDR1 is SGHRS and CDR2 is YFSETQ in the germline V gene. CDR3 coding DNA: TGCGCCAGCCGCCTAGCGAGCCTCAATGAGCAGTTCTTC. Translating it yields CASRLASLNEQFF.

This clonotype has ten or more counts. For the CDR3, the DNA is TGTGCCAGCAGCGCCCGGGACAGATCCTACGAGCAGTACTTC. Translated, it gives CASSARDRSYEQYF. The genes are TRBV3-2 and TRBJ2-7; the table calls TRBD1, which could not be checked here. TRBV3-2 is a pseudogene locus. This CDR3 has 14 residues.

This clonotype was counted between two and nine times. V is TRBV4-3 and J is TRBJ2-5, with TRBD2 identical over 9 bases. This CDR3 contains 15 residues. Germline V gene sequence: CDR1 LGHNA, CDR2 YSLEER. Trimming took 0 bases from V and 4 from J; bases not matched to a gene: 3. CDR3 DNA sequence: TGCGCCAGCAGCCAAGATGTTAGCGGGGGAGAGACCCAGTACTTC. This codes for CASSQDVSGGETQYF.

This clonotype has ten or more counts. The chain carries TRBV28 and TRBJ2-5; a possible D gene is TRBD2 (5 bases). CDR1 MDHEN and CDR2 SYDVKM come from the germline V gene. Trimming removed 3 bases from V and 3 bases from J, with 14 bases in between. CDR3 size: 15 residues. CDR3 amino acids: CASSLSTKAKETQYF. CDR3 DNA: TGTGCCAGCAGTTTGTCGACTAAGGCCAAAGAGACCCAGTACTTC.

This clonotype has a count of ten or more. This rearrangement joins TRBV5-1 to TRBJ1-5; D not certain. The CDR3 runs to 12 residues. CDR1 SGHRS and CDR2 YFSETQ come from the germline V gene. The ends were cut back, 0 bases at V and 5 bases at J, with 3 bases in the middle. The CDR3 region is CASSLVDQPQHF. The DNA for the CDR3 is TGCGCCAGCAGCTTGGTGGATCAGCCCCAGCATTTT.

The V call is TRBV9, the J call TRBJ2-7; D is undetermined. CDR3 length equals 14 residues. V was shortened by 1 base and J by 5 bases, with 13 bases between the two germline ends. Germline V gene data show CDR1 as SGDLS and CDR2 as YYNGEE. The CDR3 DNA follows: TGTGCCAGCAGCGTACTTGGGGTGGCTAACGAGCAGTACTTC. It is translated as CASSVLGVANEQYF. Using reference TRBV9 and TRBJ2-7 for the parts outside the CDR3, the full variable domain is DSGVTQTPKHLITATGQRVTLRCSPRSGDLSVYWYQQSLDQGLQFLIQYYNGEERAKGNILERFSAQQFPDLHSELNLSSLELGDSALYFCASSVLGVANEQYFGPGTRLTVT.

This clonotype is medium-sized (0.01 to 0.1%). V and J are TRBV6-5 and TRBJ2-7; 8 bases match TRBD2. Germline CDR1 reads MNHEY; CDR2 reads SVGAGI. The V segment lost 2 bases and the J segment 5 bases; nucleotides outside the gene matches: 5. The CDR3 covers 14 residues. CDR3: CASSYQRELDEQYF. CDR3 nucleotides: TGTGCCAGCAGTTACCAGCGGGAGTTGGACGAGCAGTACTTC.